The rows below give T cell receptor beta chains drawn from one sample of a study of control samples from healthy donors and cancer patients. Sequenced by immunoSEQ multiplex PCR; TCRdb stores in-frame clones only, minus some. This table has 150,000 to 200,000 clones, roughly 92% appearing once. The material sequenced was blood. The source of these receptors is a man aged 25-45 years in good health. Both conserved end residues are part of each CDR3.

J gene | V gene | CDR3 protein
TRBJ1-2 | TRBV10-3 | CATTTGEGGYTF
TRBJ2-7 | TRBV4-1 | CASSQEGYEQYF
TRBJ2-1 | TRBV5-1 | CASSYRTTNNEQFF
TRBJ2-7 | TRBV5-6 | CASSLRSSYEQYF
TRBJ1-3 | TRBV5-3 | CARSAPRKTGGNTIYF
TRBJ2-7 | TRBV9 | CASSVDGGSSYEQYF
TRBJ2-7 | TRBV15 | CATSRGFGEQYF
TRBJ1-3 | TRBV11-2 | CASSLEYTIYF
TRBJ1-2 | TRBV3-1/TRBV3-2 | CASSQMDSTGGRSGYTF
TRBJ1-2 | TRBV23-1 | CASSQSSQNVYGYTF
TRBJ1-1 | TRBV9 | CASSEGATNTEAFF
TRBJ2-7 | TRBV5-1 | CASSGTGAEQYF
TRBJ1-1 | TRBV6-5 | CASSYLSGDTEAFF
TRBJ1-1 | TRBV7-9 | CASSLGSTEAFF
TRBJ1-1 | TRBV6-5 | CASNSGRRTEAFF
TRBJ2-1 | TRBV29-1 | CSGAGSSYNEQFF
TRBJ2-7 | TRBV19 | CASSIGGSYEQYF
TRBJ1-5 | TRBV30 | CAWSPDIFLNQPQHF
TRBJ1-3 | TRBV29-1 | CSGLTGTGNTIYF
TRBJ2-1 | TRBV28 | CASSSRGSYNEQFF
TRBJ1-2 | TRBV27 | CASRPPGRGGYTF
TRBJ2-7 | TRBV13 | CASSSQISYEQYF
TRBJ2-3 | TRBV5-6 | CASSLNSVDTQYF
TRBJ1-2 | TRBV9 | CASSVSPDYGYTF
TRBJ2-5 | TRBV7-2 | CASSSKPQETQYF
TRBJ1-3 | TRBV12-3/TRBV12-4 | CASSLFPLNTIYF
TRBJ1-2 | TRBV7-9 | CASSSWTLANYGYTF
TRBJ1-2 | TRBV24-1 | CATSDNKQGNYGYTF
TRBJ1-4 | TRBV7-8 | CASSGRYRNEKLFF
TRBJ2-7 | TRBV4-2 | CASSLPGEGYEQYF
TRBJ1-1 | TRBV27 | CASSSQGNVAEAFF
TRBJ2-1 | TRBV9 | CASSGRLGLPSSYNEQFF
TRBJ1-2 | TRBV5-1 | CASSLGGSGDYGYTF
TRBJ2-7 | TRBV6-2/TRBV6-3 | CASSRRQGTYEQYF
TRBJ2-3 | TRBV6-5 | CASRIDRGRDTQYF
TRBJ2-7 | TRBV9 | CASSVALDRVSEQYF
TRBJ1-3 | TRBV9 | CASSVAGNTIYF
TRBJ1-3 | TRBV6-2/TRBV6-3 | CASSYIRRGSSGNTIYF
TRBJ1-1 | TRBV7-9 | CASNNMNTEAFF
TRBJ1-1 | TRBV7-2 | CASGGGSRTEAFF
TRBJ2-3 | TRBV19 | CASSKDSPRSTDTQYF
TRBJ1-4 | TRBV28 | CASSSYSQGAANEKLFF
TRBJ2-2 | TRBV7-9 | CASSALITGELFF
TRBJ1-1 | TRBV5-1 | CASSSGVNTEAFF
TRBJ2-1 | TRBV3-1/TRBV3-2 | CASSRRWDYNEQFF